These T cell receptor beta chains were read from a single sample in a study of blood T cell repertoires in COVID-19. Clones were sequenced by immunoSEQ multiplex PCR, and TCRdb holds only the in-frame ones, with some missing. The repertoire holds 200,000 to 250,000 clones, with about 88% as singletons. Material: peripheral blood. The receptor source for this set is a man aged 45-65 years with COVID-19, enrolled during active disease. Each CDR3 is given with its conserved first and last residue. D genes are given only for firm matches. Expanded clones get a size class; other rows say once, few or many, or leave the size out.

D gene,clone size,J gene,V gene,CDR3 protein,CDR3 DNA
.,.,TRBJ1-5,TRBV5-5,CASSQLEGQGGQPQHF,TGTGCCAGCAGCCAATTGGAGGGGCAGGGAGGTCAGCCCCAGCATTTT
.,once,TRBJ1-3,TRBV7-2,CASSFSEGSSGNTIYF,TGTGCCAGCAGCTTCTCCGAGGGAAGTTCGGGAAACACCATATATTTT
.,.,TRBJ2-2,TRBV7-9,CASSLEVGANTGELFF,TGTGCCAGCAGCCTCGAGGTGGGTGCGAACACCGGGGAGCTGTTTTTT
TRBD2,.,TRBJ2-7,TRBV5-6,CASSLGVGLVPKEDEQYF,TGTGCCAGCAGCTTGGGTGTGGGACTAGTGCCGAAAGAGGACGAGCAGTACTTC
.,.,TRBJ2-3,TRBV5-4,CASSLGGFLDTQYF,TGTGCCAGCAGCTTGGGCGGGTTTTTGGATACGCAGTATTTT
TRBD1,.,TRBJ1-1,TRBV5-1,CASSLGLPGQGNTEAFF,TGCGCCAGCAGCTTGGGTCTTCCGGGACAGGGGAACACTGAAGCTTTCTTT
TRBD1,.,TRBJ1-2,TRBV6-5,CASSFRQGATYGYTF,TGTGCCAGCAGTTTCCGACAGGGGGCGACCTATGGCTACACCTTC
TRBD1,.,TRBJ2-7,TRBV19,CASTLSGTGTFGEQYF,TGTGCCAGTACTCTATCCGGGACAGGGACATTTGGCGAGCAGTACTTC
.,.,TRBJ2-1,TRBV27,CASSFERYNEQFF,TGTGCCAGCAGTTTCGAGCGCTACAATGAGCAGTTCTTC
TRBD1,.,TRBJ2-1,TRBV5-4,CASSPGQGSYNEQFF,TGTGCCAGCAGCCCGGGACAGGGGAGCTACAATGAGCAGTTCTTC
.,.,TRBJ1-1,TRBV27,CASSSPTTNTEAFF,TGTGCCAGCAGTTCGCCGACAACGAACACTGAAGCTTTCTTT
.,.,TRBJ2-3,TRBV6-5,CASSVAGTDTQYF,TGTGCCAGCAGCGTAGCAGGCACAGATACGCAGTATTTT
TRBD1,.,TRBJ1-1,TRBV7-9,CASSLTGRNTEAFF,TGTGCCAGCAGCTTGACAGGGAGAAACACTGAAGCTTTCTTT
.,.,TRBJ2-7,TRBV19,CASSRTDFDEQYF,TGTGCCAGTAGTCGGACAGACTTCGACGAGCAGTACTTC
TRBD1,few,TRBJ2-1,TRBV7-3,CASSTGQGFYEQFF,TGTGCCAGCAGCACGGGACAGGGTTTCTATGAGCAGTTCTTC
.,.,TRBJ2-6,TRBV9,CASSVGTGANVLTF,TGTGCCAGCAGCGTAGGGACAGGGGCCAACGTCCTGACTTTC
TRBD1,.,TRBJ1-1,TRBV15,CATSRRGRGRANTEAFF,TGTGCCACCAGCAGGAGGGGGCGCGGAAGGGCGAACACTGAAGCTTTCTTT
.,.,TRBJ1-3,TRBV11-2,CASSRPVQAQRNTIYF,TGTGCCAGCTCACGACCCGTACAGGCACAGCGAAACACCATATATTTT
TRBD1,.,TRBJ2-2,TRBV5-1,CASRRRQGTDTGELFF,TGCGCCAGCAGACGCAGACAGGGGACGGACACCGGGGAGCTGTTTTTT
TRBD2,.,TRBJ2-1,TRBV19,CASSSGVEQFF,TGTGCCAGTTCTAGCGGGGTTGAGCAGTTCTTC
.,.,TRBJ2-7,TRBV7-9,CASSPNWDIYEQYF,TGTGCCAGCAGCCCTAACTGGGACATTTACGAGCAGTACTTC
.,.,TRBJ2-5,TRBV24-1,CATSDRSETQYF,TGTGCCACCAGTGATCGTTCAGAGACCCAGTACTTC
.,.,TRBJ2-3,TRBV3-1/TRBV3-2,CASQNTQYF,TGTGCCAGCCAGAATACGCAGTATTTT
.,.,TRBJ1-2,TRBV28,CASSSPSGVGNYGYTF,TGTGCCAGCAGTTCTCCCTCGGGGGTCGGTAACTATGGCTACACCTTC
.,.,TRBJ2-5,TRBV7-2,CASSLMSGQETQYF,TGTGCCAGCAGCTTGATGTCAGGGCAAGAGACCCAGTACTTC
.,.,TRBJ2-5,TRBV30,CAWANQETQYF,TGTGCCTGGGCGAACCAAGAGACCCAGTACTTC
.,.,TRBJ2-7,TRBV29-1,CSAKDNSYEQYF,TGCAGCGCAAAGGACAACTCCTACGAGCAGTACTTC
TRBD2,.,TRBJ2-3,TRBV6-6,CASRLSLGGGTDTQYF,TGTGCCAGCCGATTATCGTTGGGGGGGGGCACAGATACGCAGTATTTT
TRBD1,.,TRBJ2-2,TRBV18,CASSPDSGTGGPGELFF,TGTGCCAGCTCACCCGACTCCGGGACAGGGGGGCCCGGGGAGCTGTTTTTT
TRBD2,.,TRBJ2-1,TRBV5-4,CASTQGASGGANEQFF,TGTGCCAGCACCCAAGGAGCTAGCGGGGGGGCAAATGAGCAGTTCTTC
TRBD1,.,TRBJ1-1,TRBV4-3,CASSLGTGGSYTEAFF,TGCGCCAGCAGCCTTGGGACAGGGGGCTCGTACACTGAAGCTTTCTTT
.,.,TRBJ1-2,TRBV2,CASSEAEGAYYGYTF,TGTGCCAGCAGTGAAGCGGAGGGCGCTTACTATGGCTACACCTTC
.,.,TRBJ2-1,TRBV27,CANTLTGSYNEQFF,TGTGCCAACACCTTGACAGGCTCCTACAATGAGCAGTTCTTC
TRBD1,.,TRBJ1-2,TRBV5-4,CASSHRGQGGHYGYTF,TGTGCCAGCAGCCATAGGGGGCAGGGAGGCCACTATGGCTACACCTTC
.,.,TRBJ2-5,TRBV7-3,CASSFGGRETQYF,TGTGCCAGCAGCTTCGGGGGGCGGGAGACCCAGTACTTC
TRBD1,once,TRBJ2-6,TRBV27,CASSSNQGAGANVLTF,TGTGCCAGCAGTTCTAACCAGGGGGCAGGGGCCAACGTCCTGACTTTC
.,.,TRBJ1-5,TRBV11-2,CASSFRQSQPQHF,TGTGCCAGCAGCTTCAGGCAGTCCCAGCCCCAGCATTTT
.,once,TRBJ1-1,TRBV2,CASSYGTNTEAFF,TGTGCCAGCAGTTATGGCACGAACACTGAAGCTTTCTTT